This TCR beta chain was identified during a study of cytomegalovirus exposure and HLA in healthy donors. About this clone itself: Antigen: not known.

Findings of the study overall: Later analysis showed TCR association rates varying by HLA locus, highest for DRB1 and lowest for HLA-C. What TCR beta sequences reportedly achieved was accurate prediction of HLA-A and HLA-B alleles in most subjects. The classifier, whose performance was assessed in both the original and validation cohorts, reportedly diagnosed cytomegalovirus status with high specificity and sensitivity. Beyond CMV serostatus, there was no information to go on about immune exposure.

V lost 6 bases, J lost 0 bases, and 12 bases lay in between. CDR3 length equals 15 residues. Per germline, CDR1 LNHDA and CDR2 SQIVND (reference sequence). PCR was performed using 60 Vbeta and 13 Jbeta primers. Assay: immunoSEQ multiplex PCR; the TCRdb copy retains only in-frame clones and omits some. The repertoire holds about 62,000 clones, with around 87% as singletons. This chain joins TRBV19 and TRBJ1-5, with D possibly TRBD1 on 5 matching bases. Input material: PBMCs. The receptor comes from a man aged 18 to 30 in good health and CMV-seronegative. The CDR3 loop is CASSRQYFSNQPQHF. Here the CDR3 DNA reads TGTGCCAGTAGCAGACAGTATTTTAGCAATCAGCCCCAGCATTTT.